The sample holds many counts of the clone carrying this TCR beta chain. From the reads, TCRdb called clonotypes with MiXCR, one entry per CDR3 protein. The sample consists of around 260,000 distinct CDR3 sequences, approximately 9.1% of them appearing once. The sample is drawn from a study of T cell repertoires in cytomegalovirus infection. Germline V CDR1 and CDR2: SGHDT, YYEEEE. The V segment lost 7 bases and the J segment 4 bases; nucleotides outside the gene matches: 10. This CDR3 region has 15 residues. V gene TRBV5-6 combines with J gene TRBJ1-1; 10 bases match TRBD1. The TCR sequence derives from a human donor in good health (CMV status not recorded). Some clones in this sample may be carry-over from other donors' samples. Specimen: PBMCs. CDR3 in DNA: TGTGCCAGCGGAAACCGGGACAGGGGTTTCACTGAAGCTTTCTTT. As protein: CASGNRDRGFTEAFF. Together with reference TRBV5-6 and TRBJ1-1, the CDR3 gives the full variable domain: DAGVTQSPTHLIKTRGQQVTLRCSPKSGHDTVSWYQQALGQGPQFIFQYYEEEERQRGNFPDRFSGHQFPNYSSELNVNALLLGDSALYLCASGNRDRGFTEAFFGQGTRLTVV.